This record looks at one T cell receptor (beta chain) sequence and its context. Antigen specificity is unknown. The source of the sample is a study of cytomegalovirus exposure and HLA in healthy donors. Study-wide context: Genotyping showed roughly 76% of roughly 400 donors falling in the Caucasian-associated ancestry cluster. Study findings and constraints: Within the data, a cluster of highly shared sequence variants was likely a sequencing artifact. The study labeled fewer than 200 TCR beta chains cytomegalovirus-associated. Earlier analysis looked at TCR beta V segments, and most were productive about 90% or about 30% of the time.

The CDR3 runs 16 residues. V gave up 2 bases and J gave up 2 bases, with 16 bases separating them. The germline gives CDR1 SGHRS, CDR2 YFSETQ. Amplification used 60 Vbeta primers and 13 Jbeta primers. Some clones are missing from TCRdb's copy, which holds only in-frame ones; the method was immunoSEQ multiplex PCR. The table has approximately 88,000 clones, 77% seen once. Specimen: PBMCs. V and J are TRBV5-1 and TRBJ2-5, with D maybe TRBD2 (6 bases). The receptor was derived from a man aged 25 to 40 in good health and CMV-seronegative. In nucleotides, the CDR3 is TGCGCCAGCAGCTTAACCCCTAATGGAGGGCAAGAGACCCAGTACTTC. Encoded protein: CASSLTPNGGQETQYF.